This T cell receptor (beta chain) was recovered during a study of identical twins. The sample holds a few counts of this clonotype. MiXCR was run by TCRdb on the 5' RACE reads, yielding one entry per CDR3 protein. The sample lists hundreds of thousands of distinct CDR3 sequences; roughly 20% were seen once. Trimming cost V 6 bases and J 0 bases; bases outside gene matches: 5. The CDR3 contains 15 residues. CDR1 and CDR2 from the germline V gene are SQVTM and ANQGSEA. These data were also reused for a study on T cells expressing NK-cell markers. As reported in that work: Also leading the CD3+CD56-NKG2C+ fraction in several donors were these clonotypes.

Sequenced material: PBMCs. The chain is built from TRBV29-1 and TRBJ2-3, with 11 bases matching TRBD2. The clonotype originates from a woman between 18 and 29 years old in good health. In nucleotides, the CDR3 is TGCAGCGTCCGACTAGCGGGACCTAGCACAGATACGCAGTATTTT. Translation: CSVRLAGPSTDTQYF.